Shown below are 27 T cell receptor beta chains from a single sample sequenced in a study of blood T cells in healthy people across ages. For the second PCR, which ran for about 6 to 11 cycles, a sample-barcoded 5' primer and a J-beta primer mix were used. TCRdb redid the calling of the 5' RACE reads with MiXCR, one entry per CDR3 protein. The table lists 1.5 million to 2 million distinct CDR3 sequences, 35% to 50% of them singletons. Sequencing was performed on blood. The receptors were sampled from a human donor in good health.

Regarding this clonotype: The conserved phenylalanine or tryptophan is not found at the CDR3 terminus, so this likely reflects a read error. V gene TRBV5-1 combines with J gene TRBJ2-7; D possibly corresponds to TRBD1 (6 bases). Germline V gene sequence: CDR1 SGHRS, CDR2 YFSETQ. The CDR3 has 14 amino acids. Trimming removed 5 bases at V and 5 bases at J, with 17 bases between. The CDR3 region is CASRGMGAGHEQYN. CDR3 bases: TGCGCCAGCAGGGGAATGGGGGCGGGCCACGAGCAGTACAAC.

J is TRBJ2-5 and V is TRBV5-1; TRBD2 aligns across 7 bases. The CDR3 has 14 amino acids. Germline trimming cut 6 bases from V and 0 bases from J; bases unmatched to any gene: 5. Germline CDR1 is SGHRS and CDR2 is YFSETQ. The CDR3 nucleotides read TGCGCCAGCATGGCGGGACTATACCAAGAGACCCAGTACTTC. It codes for CASMAGLYQETQYF.

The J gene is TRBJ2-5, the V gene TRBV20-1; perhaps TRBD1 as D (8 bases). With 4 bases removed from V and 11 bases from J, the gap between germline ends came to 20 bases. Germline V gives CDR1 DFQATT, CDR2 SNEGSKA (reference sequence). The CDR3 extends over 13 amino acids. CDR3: CSAKRQGTKEQYF. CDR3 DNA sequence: TGCAGTGCTAAAAGACAGGGGACTAAGGAGCAGTACTTC.

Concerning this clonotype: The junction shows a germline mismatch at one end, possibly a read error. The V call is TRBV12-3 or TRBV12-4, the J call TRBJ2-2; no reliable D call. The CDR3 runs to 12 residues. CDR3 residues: CASSLHTRELFF. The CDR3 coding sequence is TGTGCCAGCAGCCTACACACCAGGGAGCTGTTTTTT.

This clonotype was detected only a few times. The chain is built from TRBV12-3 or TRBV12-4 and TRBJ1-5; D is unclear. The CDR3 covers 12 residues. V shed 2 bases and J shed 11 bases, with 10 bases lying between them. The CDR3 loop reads CASSLYRSAQHF. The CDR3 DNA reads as TGTGCCAGCAGTTTATACAGATCGGCCCAGCATTTT.

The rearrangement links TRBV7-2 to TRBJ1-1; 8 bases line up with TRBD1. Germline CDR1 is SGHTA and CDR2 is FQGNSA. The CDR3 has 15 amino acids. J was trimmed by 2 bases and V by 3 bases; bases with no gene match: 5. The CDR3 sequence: CASSFRQGKNTEAFF. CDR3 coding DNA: TGTGCCAGCAGCTTCCGACAGGGGAAAAACACTGAAGCTTTCTTT.

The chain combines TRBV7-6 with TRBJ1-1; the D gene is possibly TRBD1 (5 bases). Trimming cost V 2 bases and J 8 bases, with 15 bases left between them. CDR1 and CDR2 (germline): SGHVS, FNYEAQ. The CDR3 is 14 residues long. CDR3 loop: CASSLSPTEEEAFF. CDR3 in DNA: TGTGCCAGCAGCTTATCCCCGACAGAGGAAGAAGCTTTCTTT. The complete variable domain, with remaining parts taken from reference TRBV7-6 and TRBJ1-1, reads GAGVSQSPRYKVTKRGQDVALRCDPISGHVSLYWYRQALGQGPEFLTYFNYEAQQDKSGLPNDRFSAERPEGSISTLTIQRTEQRDSAMYRCASSLSPTEEEAFFGQGTRLTVV.

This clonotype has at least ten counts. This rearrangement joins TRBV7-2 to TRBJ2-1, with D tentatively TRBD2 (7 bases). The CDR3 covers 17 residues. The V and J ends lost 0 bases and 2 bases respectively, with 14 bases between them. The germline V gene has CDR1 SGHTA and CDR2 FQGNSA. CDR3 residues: CASSLARGGRTYNEQFF. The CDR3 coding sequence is TGTGCCAGCAGCTTAGCGAGGGGGGGGCGCACCTACAATGAGCAGTTCTTC.

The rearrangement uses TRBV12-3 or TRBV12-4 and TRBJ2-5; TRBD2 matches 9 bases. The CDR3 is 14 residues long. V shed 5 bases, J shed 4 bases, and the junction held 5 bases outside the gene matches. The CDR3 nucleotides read TGTGCCAGCAGTCCTCCGGGACTAGCAGAGACCCAGTACTTC. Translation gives CASSPPGLAETQYF.

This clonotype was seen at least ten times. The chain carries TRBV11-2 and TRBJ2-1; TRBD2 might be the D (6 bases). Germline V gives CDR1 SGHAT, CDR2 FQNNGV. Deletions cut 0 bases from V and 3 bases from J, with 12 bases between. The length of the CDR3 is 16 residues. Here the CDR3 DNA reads TGTGCCAGCAGCTTAGAGGGAGGCGATTACTACAATGAGCAGTTCTTC. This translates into CASSLEGGDYYNEQFF. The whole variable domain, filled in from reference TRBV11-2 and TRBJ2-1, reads EAGVAQSPRYKIIEKRQSVAFWCNPISGHATLYWYQQILGQGPKLLIQFQNNGVVDDSQLPKDRFSAERLKGVDSTLKIQPAKLEDSAVYLCASSLEGGDYYNEQFFGPGTRLTVL.

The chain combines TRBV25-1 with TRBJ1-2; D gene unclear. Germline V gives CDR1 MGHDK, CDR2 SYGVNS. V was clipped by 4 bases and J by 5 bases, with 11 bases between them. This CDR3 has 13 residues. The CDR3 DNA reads TGTGCCAGCAGTGTTCCGGGCACGTATGGCTACACCTTC. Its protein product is CASSVPGTYGYTF.

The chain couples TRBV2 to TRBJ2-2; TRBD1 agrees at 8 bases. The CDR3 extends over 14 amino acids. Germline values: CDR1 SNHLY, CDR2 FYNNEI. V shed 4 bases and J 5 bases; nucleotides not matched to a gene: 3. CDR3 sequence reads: CASSGDRLTGELFF. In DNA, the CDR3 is TGTGCCAGCAGTGGGGACAGGTTAACCGGGGAGCTGTTTTTT.

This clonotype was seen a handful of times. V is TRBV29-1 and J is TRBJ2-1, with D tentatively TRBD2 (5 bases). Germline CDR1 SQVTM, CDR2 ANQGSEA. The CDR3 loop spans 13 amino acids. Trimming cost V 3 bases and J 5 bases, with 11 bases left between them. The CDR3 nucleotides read TGCAGCGTTGAGGTCGCGGGTAACAATGAGCAGTTCTTC. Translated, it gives CSVEVAGNNEQFF.

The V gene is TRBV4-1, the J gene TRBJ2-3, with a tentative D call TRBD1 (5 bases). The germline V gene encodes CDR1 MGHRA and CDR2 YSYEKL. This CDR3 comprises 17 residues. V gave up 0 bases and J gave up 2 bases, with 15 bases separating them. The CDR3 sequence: CASSQEGAVTHTDTQYF. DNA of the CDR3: TGCGCCAGCAGCCAAGAAGGGGCTGTCACTCACACAGATACGCAGTATTTT.

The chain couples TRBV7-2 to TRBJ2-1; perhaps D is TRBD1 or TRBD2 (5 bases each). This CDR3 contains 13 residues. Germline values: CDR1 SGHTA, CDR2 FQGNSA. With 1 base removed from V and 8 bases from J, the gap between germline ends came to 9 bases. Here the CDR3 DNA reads TGTGCCAGCAGCTTAGGAGGGGTCCATGAGCAGTTCTTC. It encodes CASSLGGVHEQFF.

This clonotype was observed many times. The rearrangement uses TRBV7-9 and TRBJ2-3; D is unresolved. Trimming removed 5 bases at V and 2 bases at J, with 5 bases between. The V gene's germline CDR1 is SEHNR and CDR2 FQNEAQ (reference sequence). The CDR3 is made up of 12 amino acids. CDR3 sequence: CASSPATDTQYF. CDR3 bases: TGTGCCAGCAGCCCAGCCACAGATACGCAGTATTTT.

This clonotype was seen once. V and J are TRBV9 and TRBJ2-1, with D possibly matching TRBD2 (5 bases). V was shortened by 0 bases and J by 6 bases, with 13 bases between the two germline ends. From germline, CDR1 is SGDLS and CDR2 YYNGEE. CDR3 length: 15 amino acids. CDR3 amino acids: CASSVVSGSRNEQFF. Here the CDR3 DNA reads TGTGCCAGCAGCGTAGTTTCGGGGTCCCGCAATGAGCAGTTCTTC.

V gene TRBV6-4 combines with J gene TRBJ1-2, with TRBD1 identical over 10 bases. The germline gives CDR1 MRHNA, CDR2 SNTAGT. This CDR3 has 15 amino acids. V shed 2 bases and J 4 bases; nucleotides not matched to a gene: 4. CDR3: CASSDGQGGSYGYTF. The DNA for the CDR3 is TGTGCCAGCAGTGACGGACAGGGGGGATCCTATGGCTACACCTTC.

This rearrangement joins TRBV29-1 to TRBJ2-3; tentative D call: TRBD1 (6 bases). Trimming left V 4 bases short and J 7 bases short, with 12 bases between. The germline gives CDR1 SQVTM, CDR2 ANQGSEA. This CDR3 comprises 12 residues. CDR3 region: CSVVWGQHTQYF. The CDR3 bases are TGCAGCGTTGTGTGGGGGCAACATACGCAGTATTTT.

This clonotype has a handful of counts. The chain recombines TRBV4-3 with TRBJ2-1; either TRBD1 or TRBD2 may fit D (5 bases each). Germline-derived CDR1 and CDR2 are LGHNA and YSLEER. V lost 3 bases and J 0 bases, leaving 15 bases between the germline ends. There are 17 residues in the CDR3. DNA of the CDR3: TGCGCCAGCAGCCAGGGGACCCTACCAAGCTCCTACAATGAGCAGTTCTTC. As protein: CASSQGTLPSSYNEQFF.

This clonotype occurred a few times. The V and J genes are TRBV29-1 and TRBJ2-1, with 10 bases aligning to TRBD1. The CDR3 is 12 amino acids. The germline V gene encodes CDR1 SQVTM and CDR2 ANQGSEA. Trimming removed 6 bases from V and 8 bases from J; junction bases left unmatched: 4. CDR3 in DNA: TGCAGCGTCGACAGGGGGCTTGATGAGCAGTTCTTC. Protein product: CSVDRGLDEQFF.

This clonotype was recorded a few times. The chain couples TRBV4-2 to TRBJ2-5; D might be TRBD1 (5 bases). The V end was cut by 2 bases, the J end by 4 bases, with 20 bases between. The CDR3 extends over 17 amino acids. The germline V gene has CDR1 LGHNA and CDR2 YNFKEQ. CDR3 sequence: CASSQLQGLDVRETQYF. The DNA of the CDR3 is TGTGCCAGCAGCCAACTCCAGGGTCTTGATGTCCGAGAGACCCAGTACTTC.

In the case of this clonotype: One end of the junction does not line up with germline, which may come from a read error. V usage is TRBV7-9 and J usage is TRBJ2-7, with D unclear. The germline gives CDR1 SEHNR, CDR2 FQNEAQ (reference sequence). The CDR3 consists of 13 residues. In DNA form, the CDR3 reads TGTGCCGGCAGCGTCGACGGATACTACGAGCAGTACTTC. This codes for CAGSVDGYYEQYF.

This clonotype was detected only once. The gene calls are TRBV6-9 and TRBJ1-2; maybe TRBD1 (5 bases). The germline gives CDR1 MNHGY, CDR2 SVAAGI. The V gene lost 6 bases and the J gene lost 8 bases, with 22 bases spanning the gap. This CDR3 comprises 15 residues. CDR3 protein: CASRKKCTGAVGYTF. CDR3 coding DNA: TGTGCCAGCAGAAAAAAATGTACCGGGGCCGTGGGCTACACCTTC.

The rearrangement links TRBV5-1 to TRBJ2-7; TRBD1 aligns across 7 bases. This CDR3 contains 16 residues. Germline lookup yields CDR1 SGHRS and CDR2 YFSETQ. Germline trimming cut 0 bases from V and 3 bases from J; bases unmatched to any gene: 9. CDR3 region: CASSLGSTGFSYEQYF. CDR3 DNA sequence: TGCGCCAGCAGCTTGGGATCGACAGGGTTTAGCTACGAGCAGTACTTC.

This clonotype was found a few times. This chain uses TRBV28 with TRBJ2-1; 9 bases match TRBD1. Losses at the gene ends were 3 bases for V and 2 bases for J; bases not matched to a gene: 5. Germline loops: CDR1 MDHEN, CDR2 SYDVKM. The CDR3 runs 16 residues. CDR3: CASSFSTGGAYNEQFF. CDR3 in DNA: TGTGCCAGCAGTTTTTCGACAGGGGGGGCCTACAATGAGCAGTTCTTC.

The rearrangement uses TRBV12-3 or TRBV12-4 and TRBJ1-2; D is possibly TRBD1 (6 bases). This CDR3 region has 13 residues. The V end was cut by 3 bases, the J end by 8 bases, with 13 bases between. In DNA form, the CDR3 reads TGTGCCAGCAGTTTCGGGGGGCTGAGGGGCTACACCTTC. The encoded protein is CASSFGGLRGYTF.